This TCR beta chain was observed in a study of graft-versus-host responses after intestinal transplantation. Background on the study: Recipients across the board were started on anti-thymocyte globulin induction, then kept on tacrolimus and steroids for two to three years. Broader study findings: The marrow of recipients harbored GvH clones, and ileum or blood showed some of them first. With peak circulating GvH clone levels came an association with early post-transplant HvG declines. Individuals who had graft-donor T cell macrochimerism had allografts that showed high graft-versus-host to host-versus-graft clonal ratios.

Germline V lookup: CDR1 MGHRA, CDR2 YSYEKL. The ends lost 3 bases at V and 3 bases at J; junction bases unmatched: 11. There are 17 residues in the CDR3. Turning to this clone: What it binds is unknown. Other DNA sequences from this sample encode an identical CDR3 as well.

TCRdb's table, derived via immunoSEQ multiplex PCR, lists solely in-frame clones and lacks some. The sample lists about 96,000 clones, around nine tenths occurring once. The rearrangement uses TRBV4-1 and TRBJ1-5; 7 positions agree with TRBD1. The specimen was unstimulated CD4+ T cells sorted from spleen or lymph node cells, collected before intestinal transplant. The source is a human donor who received an intestinal transplant. CDR3 coding DNA: TGCGCCAGCAGCCAGGAAGGACGGACAGGTTACAATCAGCCCCAGCATTTT. This encodes CASSQEGRTGYNQPQHF.